The 22 T cell receptor beta chains below come from one sample, sequenced in a study of long-term antiretroviral therapy in people with HIV. This was the immunoSEQ v3.0 assay at survey level. This table comes from immunoSEQ multiplex PCR, and its TCRdb copy is limited to in-frame clones, with some not included. This table has over 30,000 clones, 97% appearing once. Material: unsorted PBMCs, obtained 7.6 years after starting antiretroviral therapy. The receptors stem from a man aged 25 to 40 with HIV.

The rearrangement joins TRBV11-2 to TRBJ2-7, with a tentative D call TRBD1 (6 bases). V was shortened by 2 bases and J by 6 bases, with 14 bases between the two germline ends. Germline CDR1 is SGHAT and CDR2 is FQNNGV. This CDR3 is built from 14 residues. The CDR3 reads CASSLFQGRSEQYF. In DNA form, the CDR3 reads TGTGCCAGCAGCTTATTCCAGGGGCGGAGCGAGCAGTACTTC. Variable domain in full (rest from reference TRBV11-2 and TRBJ2-7): EAGVAQSPRYKIIEKRQSVAFWCNPISGHATLYWYQQILGQGPKLLIQFQNNGVVDDSQLPKDRFSAERLKGVDSTLKIQPAKLEDSAVYLCASSLFQGRSEQYFGPGTRLTVT.

The V call is TRBV6-4, the J call TRBJ1-6; D not certain. Germline CDR1 reads MRHNA; CDR2 reads SNTAGT. Trimming shortened V by 3 bases and J by 0 bases, and 9 bases separated the two germline ends. There are 16 residues in the CDR3. The CDR3 loop is CASSDALSSYNSPLHF. The CDR3 nucleotides are TGTGCCAGCAGTGATGCGCTTAGCTCCTATAATTCACCCCTCCACTTT.

The gene calls are TRBV27 and TRBJ1-2; possibly TRBD1 for D (5 bases). The CDR3 consists of 13 residues. The V and J ends lost 5 bases and 4 bases respectively, with 11 bases between them. Germline CDR1 reads MNHEY; CDR2 reads SMNVEV (reference sequence). The CDR3 nucleotides read TGTGCCAGCAGTCCCAGGGCGTCCTATGGCTACACCTTC. Translation: CASSPRASYGYTF.

This clone was counted once. This chain joins TRBV4-1 and TRBJ1-2; TRBD1 agrees at 8 bases. Losses at the gene ends were 4 bases for V and 7 bases for J; bases not matched to a gene: 8. This CDR3 contains 14 residues. Germline assignment: CDR1 MGHRA and CDR2 YSYEKL. CDR3 bases: TGCGCCAGCAGCCGGCAGGCAGGGGGCTCTGGCTACACCTTC. Protein: CASSRQAGGSGYTF.

The gene calls are TRBV13 and TRBJ2-7; D uncertain. This CDR3 is built from 11 residues. Trimming cost V 1 base and J 7 bases, with 5 bases left between them. Germline V gives CDR1 PRHDT, CDR2 FYEKMQ (reference sequence). The CDR3 region is CASSLAQEQYF. CDR3 bases: TGTGCCAGCAGCTTAGCCCAGGAGCAGTACTTC.

The CDR3 DNA sequence: TGTGCCAGCAGCACAATTCCGGGACTAGAGTACGAGCAGTACTTC. Encoded protein: CASSTIPGLEYEQYF. The J gene is TRBJ2-7, the V gene TRBV5-6, with TRBD2 identical over 8 bases. CDR1 and CDR2 (germline): SGHDT, YYEEEE. The V and J ends lost 4 bases and 4 bases, in that order; junction bases with no gene match: 10. This CDR3 is built from 15 residues.

The chain joins TRBV20-1 to TRBJ2-1; no reliable D call. Germline CDR1 reads DFQATT; CDR2 reads SNEGSKA (reference sequence). This CDR3 region has 11 residues. CDR3 DNA sequence: TGCAGCCTTTTCAGGTACAATGAGCAGTTCTTC. It codes for CSLFRYNEQFF.

V and J are TRBV19 and TRBJ1-1, with D unclear. This CDR3 has 13 amino acids. V was cut by 11 bases and J by 7 bases, with 20 bases left in between. Germline values: CDR1 LNHDA, CDR2 SQIVND (reference sequence). The CDR3 is CASHHPNKYEAFF. The CDR3 DNA is TGTGCCTCCCATCACCCCAATAAATATGAAGCTTTCTTT.

The chain uses TRBV9 and TRBJ2-1; TRBD2 aligns across 11 bases. The CDR3 has 17 residues. Per the germline V gene, CDR1 is SGDLS and CDR2 is YYNGEE. V lost 4 bases to trimming and J lost 2 bases; unmatched junction nucleotides: 8. DNA of the CDR3: TGTGCCAGCAGCCTAACTAGCGGGAGAGGCACCTACAATGAGCAGTTCTTC. Protein sequence: CASSLTSGRGTYNEQFF.

For this clone: A junction boundary mismatches the germline segment, possibly from a read error. Here the CDR3 reads CASSIGSGAFF. The CDR3 DNA reads TGTGCCAGCAGCATAGGCTCGGGGGCTTTCTTT. V gene TRBV13 combines with J gene TRBJ1-1, with D uncertain. Germline-derived CDR1 and CDR2 are PRHDT and FYEKMQ (reference sequence). This CDR3 is built from 11 residues.

The chain recombines TRBV6-5 with TRBJ2-5; 16 nucleotides align to TRBD2. The CDR3 extends over 16 amino acids. Germline V lookup: CDR1 MNHEY, CDR2 SVGAGI. After removal of 4 bases from V and 6 bases from J, the junction contained 5 bases not matched to a gene. The CDR3 DNA follows: TGTGCCAGCAGTTCGGGACTAGCGGGAGGGCCGAAGACCCAGTACTTC. This encodes CASSSGLAGGPKTQYF.

The chain is built from TRBV5-6 and TRBJ2-1, with D perhaps TRBD2 (6 bases). The germline V and J ends were trimmed by 4 bases and 5 bases, with 16 bases remaining between them. Germline CDR1 is SGHDT and CDR2 is YYEEEE. The CDR3 loop spans 15 amino acids. CDR3 DNA: TGTGCCAGCAGCCCGGGAGCCCCGGGGGACAATGAGCAGTTCTTC. It specifies CASSPGAPGDNEQFF.

V and J are TRBV6-6 and TRBJ2-3; the match to TRBD2 covers 9 bases. The trim removed 6 bases at V and 6 bases at J, leaving 13 bases unmatched. Germline V lookup: CDR1 MNHNY, CDR2 SVGAGI (reference sequence). The CDR3 consists of 16 residues. Written as DNA, the CDR3 is TGTGCCAGCAGAAACCTTAGCGGGAGAAAGGCGGATACGCAGTATTTT. Protein: CASRNLSGRKADTQYF.

The count of this clone is one. The rearrangement joins TRBV5-4 to TRBJ2-6; 7 bases map to TRBD1. There are 20 residues in the CDR3. CDR1 is SGHNT and CDR2 is YYREEE in the germline V gene (reference sequence). J was trimmed by 0 bases and V by 4 bases; bases with no gene match: 16. This chain's CDR3 is CASSKPEGQSLSSGANVLTF. The CDR3 nucleotides are TGTGCCAGCAGCAAACCCGAGGGACAGTCACTCTCCTCTGGGGCCAACGTCCTGACTTTC.

The rearrangement uses TRBV5-5 and TRBJ2-1; 10 nucleotides line up with TRBD1. V lost 4 bases, J lost 7 bases, and 11 bases stayed unmatched. The CDR3 sequence is 16 residues long. CDR1 is SGHKS and CDR2 is YYEKEE in the germline V gene (reference sequence). The CDR3 sequence is CASSPKRTGGSNEQFF. The CDR3 DNA reads as TGTGCCAGCAGCCCCAAACGGACAGGGGGATCGAATGAGCAGTTCTTC.

This clone was recorded only once. V usage is TRBV9 and J usage is TRBJ1-3; D call uncertain. Deletions cut 0 bases from V and 0 bases from J, with 10 bases between. The V gene's germline CDR1 is SGDLS and CDR2 YYNGEE. The CDR3 is 16 residues long. CDR3 protein: CASSVDPLSSGNTIYF. Here the CDR3 DNA reads TGTGCCAGCAGCGTAGATCCTCTCAGCTCTGGAAACACCATATATTTT.

This clone was observed once. The rearrangement uses TRBV28 and TRBJ2-1, with TRBD2 matching 9 bases. With 1 base clipped from V and 9 bases from J, the junction kept 7 bases outside the gene matches. Looked up from germline, CDR1 is MDHEN and CDR2 is SYDVKM. The CDR3 sequence is 15 residues long. The CDR3 protein is CASSLFAGGPREQFF. As DNA, the CDR3 is TGTGCCAGCAGTTTATTTGCGGGGGGGCCGCGTGAGCAGTTCTTC.

The V call is TRBV7-2, the J call TRBJ2-1, with TRBD1 as a possible D gene (5 bases). The CDR3 has 13 residues. Germline V gene sequence: CDR1 SGHTA, CDR2 FQGNSA. Trimming shortened V by 1 base and J by 6 bases, and 7 bases separated the two germline ends. This CDR3 is CASSLGRANEQFF. CDR3 nucleotide sequence: TGTGCCAGCAGCTTAGGCAGGGCCAATGAGCAGTTCTTC.

The J gene is TRBJ2-7, the V gene TRBV27; TRBD2 matches at 9 bases. CDR1 is MNHEY, CDR2 SMNVEV, per germline (reference sequence). Losses at the gene ends were 4 bases for V and 4 bases for J; bases not matched to a gene: 11. The CDR3 extends over 16 amino acids. The CDR3 DNA sequence: TGTGCCAGCAGTTCCCCGTTAGGGCTAGCGGGATACGAGCAGTACTTC. Translated, it gives CASSSPLGLAGYEQYF.

The chain has TRBV2 and TRBJ2-1, with TRBD2 matching over 7 bases. The CDR3 has 15 amino acids. Per germline, CDR1 SNHLY and CDR2 FYNNEI. The ends lost 9 bases at V and 7 bases at J; junction bases unmatched: 15. Here the CDR3 reads CASGSRETPKNEQFF. The CDR3, as DNA: TGTGCCAGTGGGTCGCGGGAGACCCCGAAGAATGAGCAGTTCTTC.

The genes are TRBV12-5 and TRBJ2-7; a weak D match, TRBD2 (6 bases). Trimming removed 9 bases from V and 3 bases from J, with 21 bases in between. The CDR3 runs 15 residues. Germline-derived CDR1 and CDR2 are LGHNT and FRNRAP. The DNA for the CDR3 is TGTGCTAGCACCTTGGCGGGACTTAATCACTACGAGCAGTACTTC. It yields the protein CASTLAGLNHYEQYF. Variable domain in full (rest from reference TRBV12-5 and TRBJ2-7): DARVTQTPRHKVTEMGQEVTMRCQPILGHNTVFWYRQTMMQGLELLAYFRNRAPLDDSGMPKDRFSAEMPDATLATLKIQPSEPRDSAVYFCASTLAGLNHYEQYFGPGTRLTVT.

V and J are TRBV18 and TRBJ1-1; D might be TRBD1 (5 bases). CDR3 length: 15 residues. Looked up from germline, CDR1 is KGHSH and CDR2 is LQKENI. V lost 5 bases to trimming and J lost 7 bases, with 20 bases between them. CDR3 sequence (DNA): TGTGCCAGCTCAGTTCTTCCTATCAGGGAGGATGAAGCTTTCTTT. Amino acids: CASSVLPIREDEAFF.